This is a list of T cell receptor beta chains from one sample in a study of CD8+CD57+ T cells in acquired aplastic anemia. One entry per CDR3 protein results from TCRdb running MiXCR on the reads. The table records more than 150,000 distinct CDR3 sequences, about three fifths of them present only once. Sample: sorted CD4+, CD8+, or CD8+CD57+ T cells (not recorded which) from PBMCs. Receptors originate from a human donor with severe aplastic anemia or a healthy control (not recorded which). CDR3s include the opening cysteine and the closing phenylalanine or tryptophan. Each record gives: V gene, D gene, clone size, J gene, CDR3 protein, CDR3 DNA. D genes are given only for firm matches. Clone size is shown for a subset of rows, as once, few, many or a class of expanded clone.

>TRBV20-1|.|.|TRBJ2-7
CSARDFLTYEQYF
TGCAGTGCTAGAGATTTTCTAACCTACGAGCAGTACTTC
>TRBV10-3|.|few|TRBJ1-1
CAISGTGGNTEAFF
TGTGCCATCAGTGGTACGGGGGGGAACACTGAAGCTTTCTTT
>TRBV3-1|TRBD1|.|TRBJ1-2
CASSQNRGGYTF
TGTGCCAGCAGCCAGAACAGGGGCGGCTACACCTTC
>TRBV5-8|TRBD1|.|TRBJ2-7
CAGSPRGRLYEQYF
TGTGCCGGCAGCCCCAGGGGGCGGCTCTACGAGCAGTACTTC
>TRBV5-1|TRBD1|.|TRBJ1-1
CASSPGQGVGTEAFF
TGCGCCAGCAGCCCGGGACAGGGGGTTGGCACTGAAGCTTTCTTT
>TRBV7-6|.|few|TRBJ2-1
CAPGSGDRNEQFF
TGTGCCCCAGGGTCGGGAGACCGCAATGAGCAGTTCTTC
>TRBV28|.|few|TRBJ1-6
CASSPNPGLSSYNSPLHF
TGTGCCAGCAGCCCCAACCCAGGGCTGAGCTCCTATAATTCACCCCTCCACTTT
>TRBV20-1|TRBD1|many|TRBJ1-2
CSARDRDRGLYGGYTF
TGCAGTGCTAGAGATAGGGACAGGGGGTTATACGGTGGCTACACCTTC
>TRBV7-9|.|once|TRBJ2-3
CASTLGGLPKTDTQYF
TGTGCCAGCACCTTAGGCGGACTCCCGAAAACAGATACGCAGTATTTT
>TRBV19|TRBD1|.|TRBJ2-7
CASGPGQGNIYEQYF
TGTGCCAGTGGTCCGGGACAGGGGAACATCTACGAGCAGTACTTC
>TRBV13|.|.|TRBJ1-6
CASSLGQSFTLHF
TGTGCCAGCAGCTTAGGCCAAAGTTTCACCCTCCACTTT
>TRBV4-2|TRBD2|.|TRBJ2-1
CASSRTMLAGESSEQFF
TGTGCCAGCAGCCGAACCATGCTAGCGGGAGAATCGAGTGAGCAGTTCTTC
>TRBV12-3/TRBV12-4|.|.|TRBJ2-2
CASPAGVVGELFF
TGTGCCAGCCCCGCAGGGGTGGTCGGGGAGCTGTTTTTT
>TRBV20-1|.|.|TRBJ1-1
CSAIRGIRRNTEAFF
TGCAGTGCGATTCGGGGCATACGTAGGAACACTGAAGCTTTCTTT
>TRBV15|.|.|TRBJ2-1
CATSREEFDEQFF
TGTGCCACCAGCAGAGAAGAATTCGATGAGCAGTTCTTC
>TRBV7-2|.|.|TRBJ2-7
CASSLSGMASYEQYF
TGTGCCAGCAGCTTATCAGGTATGGCCTCCTACGAGCAGTACTTC
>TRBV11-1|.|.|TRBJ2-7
CASSLSSSHYEQYF
TGTGCCAGCAGCTTGTCCTCCTCCCACTACGAGCAGTACTTC
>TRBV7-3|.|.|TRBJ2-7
CASSLDSYSYEQYF
TGTGCCAGCAGCTTGGACAGTTACTCCTACGAGCAGTACTTC
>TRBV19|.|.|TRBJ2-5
CASSRGAQETQYF
TGTGCCAGTAGTCGGGGGGCCCAAGAGACCCAGTACTTC
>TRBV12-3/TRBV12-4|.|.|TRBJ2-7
CASSLPGYTYEQYF
TGTGCCAGCAGTTTACCAGGGTATACGTACGAGCAGTACTTC
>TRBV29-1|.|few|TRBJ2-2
CSVASRPGELFF
TGCAGCGTCGCGAGCCGGCCCGGGGAGCTGTTTTTT
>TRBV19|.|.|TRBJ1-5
CASSNQVQPQHF
TGTGCCAGTAGTAACCAAGTTCAGCCCCAGCATTTT
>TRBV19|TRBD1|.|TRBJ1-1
CASTFLDRELNTEAFF
TGTGCCAGTACCTTTTTGGACAGGGAGTTGAACACTGAAGCTTTCTTT
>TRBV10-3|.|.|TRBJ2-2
CAISAGTPGELFF
TGTGCCATCAGTGCAGGAACCCCCGGGGAGCTGTTTTTT
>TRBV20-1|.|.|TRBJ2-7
CSARDASQGLYEQYF
TGCAGTGCTAGAGATGCAAGCCAGGGACTCTACGAGCAGTACTTC
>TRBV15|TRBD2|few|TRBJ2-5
CATSSPTGTRGQETQYF
TGTGCCACCAGCAGCCCGACCGGGACTAGGGGGCAAGAGACCCAGTACTTC
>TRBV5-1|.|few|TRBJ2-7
CASSSQTGRVYEQYF
TGCGCCAGCAGCTCCCAAACAGGGAGGGTCTACGAGCAGTACTTC
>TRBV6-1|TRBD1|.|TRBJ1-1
CASNGTVVAEAFF
TGTGCCAGCAACGGGACAGTAGTTGCTGAAGCTTTCTTT
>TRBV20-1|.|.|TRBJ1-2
CSARAGPPVGYTF
TGCAGTGCTAGGGCAGGACCCCCGGTTGGCTACACCTTC
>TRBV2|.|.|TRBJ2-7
CATGGNEQYF
TGTGCCACCGGTGGGAACGAGCAGTACTTC
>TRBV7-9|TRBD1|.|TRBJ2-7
CASSPQGAGEQYF
TGTGCCAGCAGCCCCCAGGGGGCAGGGGAGCAGTACTTC